Listed below are T cell receptor beta chains from one sample, sequenced in a study of metastatic and nonmetastatic thyroid tumors. TCRdb reanalyzed the PCR reads with MiXCR. This table has roughly 9,200 clones, approximately 15% appearing once. Sequenced input: blood. These receptors all come from a female donor with papillary thyroid cancer or a benign thyroid nodule (not recorded which). Some clones in this sample may be carry-over from other donors' samples. Each CDR3 is given with its conserved first and last residue. D genes are given only for firm matches. Clone size, where shown, is once, few, many, or a class for clones that have expanded.

cdr3_length	clone_size	v_call	j_call	d_call	cdr3_nt	cdr3_aa
14	many	TRBV14	TRBJ1-2	TRBD1	TGTGCCAGCAGCCCCGGGACAGACATCTATGGCTACACCTTC	CASSPGTDIYGYTF
15	.	TRBV6-1	TRBJ2-1	.	TGTGCCAGCAGCCGGAGGAGGGAATCCTACAATGAGCAGTTCTTC	CASSRRRESYNEQFF
15	medium-sized	TRBV4-1	TRBJ2-3	.	TGCGCCAGCAGCCAAGATCGCAGGGACACAGATACGCAGTATTTT	CASSQDRRDTDTQYF
20	many	TRBV6-5	TRBJ1-3	.	TGTGCCAGCAGTATGGGGCCCCGGGGAACGAGTTGGGGTTCTGGAAACACCATATATTTT	CASSMGPRGTSWGSGNTIYF
18	many	TRBV5-1	TRBJ2-6	.	TGCGCCAGCAGCTTTACACCCCGTGGAACCTCTGGGGCCAACGTCCTGACTTTC	CASSFTPRGTSGANVLTF
13	many	TRBV6-4	TRBJ2-3	.	TGTGCCAGCAGTGACGGGGAACAAGATACGCAGTATTTT	CASSDGEQDTQYF
12	.	TRBV3-1	TRBJ1-5	.	TGTGCCAGCATGACGGGCCATCAGCCCCAGCATTTT	CASMTGHQPQHF
19	few	TRBV28	TRBJ1-5	.	TGTGCCAGCAGTTTATTCGCGGCGTTGAGGGTGAATAGCAATCAGCCCCAGCATTTT	CASSLFAALRVNSNQPQHF
13	medium-sized	TRBV6-1	TRBJ1-2	.	TGTGCCAGCAGTCGGGGCAGGGGCTATGGCTACACCTTC	CASSRGRGYGYTF
13	.	TRBV20-1	TRBJ1-1	.	TGCAGTGCTAGAAGGGGATTTGACACTGAAGCTTTCTTT	CSARRGFDTEAFF
13	medium-sized	TRBV19	TRBJ1-6	.	TGTGCCAGTAGTTTCGACCCGGAGGCACCCCTCCACTTT	CASSFDPEAPLHF
15	many	TRBV7-2	TRBJ1-5	.	TGTGCCAGCAGCTTAGTATCAGGGTTCCATCAGCCCCAGCATTTT	CASSLVSGFHQPQHF
15	.	TRBV30	TRBJ2-6	.	TGTGCCTGGAATGGGCGGAACTCTGGGGCCAACGTCCTGACTTTC	CAWNGRNSGANVLTF
14	medium-sized	TRBV6-6	TRBJ2-5	.	TGTGCCAGCAGTTACTCGAATAACCAAGAGACCCAGTACTTC	CASSYSNNQETQYF
13	medium-sized	TRBV3-1	TRBJ2-1	.	TGTGCCAGCAGCCCAGGCAACAACAATGAGCAGTTCTTC	CASSPGNNNEQFF
18	many	TRBV20-1	TRBJ2-7	TRBD2	TGCAGTGCCCTCCCCGGGACTAGCGGGGCTATAAGCTCCTACGAGCAGTACTTC	CSALPGTSGAISSYEQYF
16	medium-sized	TRBV27	TRBJ1-6	.	TGTGCCAGCAGTTTACGCGGGACACCAAATAATTCACCCCTCCACTTT	CASSLRGTPNNSPLHF